Below are 6 T cell receptor beta chains sequenced from a single sample in a study of T cells in Graves' hyperthyroidism and ophthalmopathy. Amplification of TCR beta CDR3 regions used RNA as the template. First-round RT-PCR of the TCR CDR3 relied on the HTBI primer set. One entry per CDR3 protein results from TCRdb running MiXCR on the multiplex PCR reads. The sample contains hundreds of thousands of distinct CDR3 sequences, 12% to 15% of which appear only once. Source material: blood. The receptors here all came from a woman in her late teens or twenties with Graves' hyperthyroidism.

This clonotype was recorded at least ten times. The CDR3 loop is CASSLVAMGIGYGYTF. The CDR3 DNA reads TGTGCCAGCAGCTTAGTGGCGATGGGGATTGGGTATGGCTACACCTTC. The V and J genes are TRBV11-2 and TRBJ1-2, with no clear D. This CDR3 comprises 16 residues. The germline V gene encodes CDR1 SGHAT and CDR2 FQNNGV. V shed 1 base and J shed 5 bases, with 17 bases lying between them.

The chain has TRBV12-3 or TRBV12-4 and TRBJ2-7; D assignment may be TRBD1 or TRBD2 (5 bases each). The J call is doubtful: the DNA matches TRBJ2-1 better. The CDR3 loop spans 12 amino acids. The CDR3 region has the DNA TGTGCCAGCCGGGGCAGATCCTACGAGCAGTTCTTC. It codes for CASRGRSYEQFF.

This clonotype was seen a handful of times. DNA for the CDR3: TGTGCCAGCAAGTTGGGTCTTAGCAATCAGCCCCAGCATTTT. Translating gives CASKLGLSNQPQHF. The J gene is TRBJ1-5, the V gene TRBV12-3 or TRBV12-4; D gene unclear. Trimming removed 7 bases at V and 0 bases at J, with 10 bases between. This CDR3 spans 14 amino acids.

This clonotype came up a few times. The chain links TRBV12-3 or TRBV12-4 to TRBJ2-3; 12 bases are a match to TRBD2. V was clipped by 6 bases and J by 5 bases; unmatched bases: 6. The CDR3 has 15 residues. CDR3 sequence (DNA): TGTGCCAGCAGACCCCTAGCGGGAGGGATAGATACGCAGTATTTT. Translating gives CASRPLAGGIDTQYF.

This clonotype was seen at least ten times. The rearrangement joins TRBV12-3 or TRBV12-4 to TRBJ2-1; D perhaps matches TRBD2 (6 bases). The CDR3 covers 15 residues. Trimming left V 8 bases short and J 4 bases short, with 18 bases between. The CDR3 nucleotides are TGTGCCAGCGGTCACACCACTGGAGGGTACAATGAGCAGTTCTTC. Amino acid sequence: CASGHTTGGYNEQFF.

V gene TRBV30 combines with J gene TRBJ2-3; D gene uncertain. The CDR3 totals 12 residues. Germline CDR1 is GTSNPN and CDR2 is SVGIG (reference sequence). V was pared by 0 bases and J by 7 bases, with 8 bases between. CDR3 in amino acids: CAWSVGPHTQYF. For the CDR3, the DNA is TGTGCCTGGAGTGTCGGGCCCCATACGCAGTATTTT.